This record concerns one TCR beta chain sequence. Sequencing used immunoSEQ multiplex PCR; TCRdb keeps in-frame clones, though not all of them. The repertoire includes 44,000 or so clones, approximately 86% of them detected once, and over 40% sits in the top ten. This specimen belongs to a study of T cell responses to AZD1222 COVID-19 vaccine. This TCR was recovered from an adult in good health. This specimen consisted of peripheral blood, obtained on day 0 of AZD1222 vaccination.

The CDR3 DNA sequence: TGTGCCTGGAGTACCCAGGTACCCTCCTCCGGCGGCGGCTACACCTTC. Residues: CAWSTQVPSSGGGYTF. This sequence joins TRBV30 and TRBJ1-2; D remains unclear. The germline CDR1 and CDR2 sequences are GTSNPN and SVGIG (reference sequence). This CDR3 region has 16 residues. Trimming removed 2 bases at V and 8 bases at J, with 24 bases between.